This TCR beta chain was found in a study of blood T cell repertoires in COVID-19. Original data processing: Quantification of nucleated cells was approximated via reference gene primer amplification. Using immunoSEQ multiplex PCR, the repertoire was profiled, and TCRdb retains in-frame clones only, with some absent. That table furnishes V, J and clone size, whereas the DNA furnished D and trimming. The data hold 390,000 or so clones, with roughly 90% observed a single time. Trimming pared 3 bases from V and 0 bases from J, leaving 6 bases between. Germline-derived CDR1 and CDR2 are KGHSH and LQKENI. The CDR3 is made up of 13 amino acids.

The clonotype originates from a woman younger than 45 with COVID-19, enrolled during active disease. The chain employs TRBV18 and TRBJ2-7; D gene ambiguous. The sample was peripheral blood. CDR3 DNA: TGTGCCAGCTCACCTACATACTCCTACGAGCAGTACTTC. Its protein is CASSPTYSYEQYF.